A selection of T cell receptor beta chains follows, all from one sample in a study of T cell repertoires in cytomegalovirus infection. Antigens for these TCRs are unknown. TCRdb recomputed calls from the reads with MiXCR, one row per CDR3 protein. Of about 700,000 distinct CDR3 sequences in the sample, 33% were seen once. The sequenced sample was cultured PBMCs, obtained from culture after CMV antigen stimulation. These receptors all stem from a human donor in good health (CMV status not recorded). Some clones in this sample may be carry-over from other donors' samples. Both conserved end residues are part of each CDR3. D genes are given only for firm matches. A clone size is listed for some rows: how often the clone was seen (once, few, many), or a class if it is expanded.

d_call,j_call,v_call,clone_size,cdr3_aa,cdr3_nt
NA,TRBJ2-7,TRBV7-2,many,CASSRPGSYEQYF,TGTGCCAGCAGCCGTCCCGGATCCTACGAGCAGTACTTC
NA,TRBJ2-3,TRBV11-3,NA,CASSSRNSDTQYF,TGTGCCAGCAGCTCCCGGAACTCAGATACGCAGTATTTT
NA,TRBJ1-1,TRBV28,few,CASSDSMGNTEAFF,TGTGCCAGCAGTGACTCGATGGGAAACACTGAAGCTTTCTTT
NA,TRBJ2-7,TRBV19,NA,CASRRRDPTVTYEQYF,TGTGCCAGTCGCCGCCGGGACCCGACCGTCACCTACGAGCAGTACTTC
NA,TRBJ1-5,TRBV4-1,NA,CASSPTPRSNQPQHF,TGCGCCAGCAGCCCCACGCCCCGTAGCAATCAGCCCCAGCATTTT
TRBD2,TRBJ2-5,TRBV7-9,few,CASSSGTGTSVQETQYF,TGTGCCAGCAGCTCAGGCACCGGGACTAGCGTCCAAGAGACCCAGTACTTC
NA,TRBJ2-3,TRBV7-2,NA,CASSPRQAGYSTDTQYF,TGTGCCAGCAGCCCCCGACAAGCGGGTTATAGCACAGATACGCAGTATTTT
TRBD1,TRBJ2-3,TRBV6-1,NA,CASRTGGASDTQYF,TGTGCCAGCAGGACAGGGGGGGCTTCAGATACGCAGTATTTT
TRBD2,TRBJ2-1,TRBV6-1,NA,CASSESGTSKQFF,TGTGCCAGCAGTGAATCCGGGACTAGCAAGCAGTTCTTC
NA,TRBJ2-1,TRBV4-3,NA,CASSPLTSSSYNEQFF,TGCGCCAGCAGCCCACTCACGAGCAGCTCCTACAATGAGCAGTTCTTC
TRBD1,TRBJ2-2,TRBV7-6,NA,CASSPRQGGGTGELFF,TGTGCCAGCAGCCCTAGACAGGGGGGTGGCACCGGGGAGCTGTTTTTT
NA,TRBJ1-1,TRBV5-4,NA,CASEDTGTGTEAFF,TGTGCCAGCGAAGACACAGGGACGGGCACTGAAGCTTTCTTT
TRBD2,TRBJ2-3,TRBV7-8,NA,CASSLVSGGLSTDTQYF,TGTGCCAGCAGCTTAGTTAGCGGGGGGCTTAGCACAGATACGCAGTATTTT
NA,TRBJ2-5,TRBV7-6,NA,CASSLIPYQETQYF,TGTGCCAGCAGCTTAATCCCGTACCAAGAGACCCAGTACTTC
NA,TRBJ1-4,TRBV4-1,once,CASQDPSGLIEKLFF,TGCGCCAGCCAGGACCCAAGCGGGCTAATTGAAAAACTGTTTTTT
TRBD2,TRBJ2-1,TRBV23-1,NA,CASSRKREGSYNEQFF,TGCGCCAGCAGTCGGAAGCGGGAGGGGTCCTACAATGAGCAGTTCTTC
TRBD2,TRBJ2-1,TRBV2,few,CASSHHRGLAKSEQFF,TGTGCCAGCAGTCACCACCGAGGACTAGCGAAGAGTGAGCAGTTCTTC
TRBD2,TRBJ2-7,TRBV5-1,NA,CASSRGLAGGRDEQYF,TGCGCCAGCAGCAGGGGACTAGCGGGGGGTCGCGACGAGCAGTACTTC
NA,TRBJ2-3,TRBV10-3,few,CAISDGQGMSTQYF,TGTGCCATCAGTGATGGGCAGGGGATGAGTACGCAGTATTTT
NA,TRBJ2-5,TRBV20-1,NA,CSAQPGIETQYF,TGCAGTGCCCAACCGGGAATAGAGACCCAGTACTTC
TRBD2,TRBJ2-3,TRBV27,NA,CASSRLAGLTDTQYF,TGTGCCAGCAGTCGACTAGCGGGCCTCACAGATACGCAGTATTTT
NA,TRBJ2-1,TRBV6-2/TRBV6-3,NA,CASSYRDEQFF,TGTGCCAGCAGTTATCGCGATGAGCAGTTCTTC
TRBD1,TRBJ1-6,TRBV5-1,NA,CASSLGDSSYNSPLHF,TGCGCCAGCAGCCTTGGGGACAGCTCCTATAATTCACCCCTCCACTTT
TRBD1,TRBJ1-5,TRBV24-1,few,CATSDLQGGVQPQHF,TGTGCCACCAGTGATTTACAGGGGGGGGTTCAGCCCCAGCATTTT
TRBD2,TRBJ2-1,TRBV15,NA,CATSRVAGGLYNEQFF,TGTGCCACCAGCAGAGTTGCGGGAGGACTCTACAATGAGCAGTTCTTC
TRBD1,TRBJ1-6,TRBV2,NA,CASNIGRGYNSPLHF,TGTGCCAGCAATATTGGCAGGGGGTATAATTCACCCCTCCACTTT
TRBD2,TRBJ2-3,TRBV29-1,NA,CSVEAGGRTDTQYF,TGCAGCGTTGAGGCGGGGGGCCGCACAGATACGCAGTATTTT
TRBD2,TRBJ2-1,TRBV5-5,NA,CASSHRGPGLAGVGAYNEQFF,TGTGCCAGCAGCCACAGGGGACCGGGACTAGCGGGAGTGGGGGCCTACAATGAGCAGTTCTTC
TRBD2,TRBJ2-7,TRBV27,NA,CASSSPDRLAGGYEQYF,TGTGCCAGCAGTTCCCCGGATAGACTAGCGGGCGGCTACGAGCAGTACTTC
NA,TRBJ2-2,TRBV7-7,once,CASSLGLLAGELFF,TGTGCCAGCAGCTTAGGTCTGTTGGCGGGGGAGCTGTTTTTT
TRBD1,TRBJ2-7,TRBV5-1,few,CASSSLQGRSYEQYF,TGCGCCAGCAGCTCCCTACAGGGGAGATCCTACGAGCAGTACTTC
NA,TRBJ2-1,TRBV12-3/TRBV12-4,NA,CASTPTELAGYHEQFF,TGTGCCAGCACCCCAACCGAGCTAGCAGGGTATCATGAGCAGTTCTTC
TRBD2,TRBJ2-3,TRBV6-2/TRBV6-3,NA,CASERDPTDTQYF,TGTGCCAGCGAGCGGGACCCCACAGATACGCAGTATTTT
TRBD2,TRBJ2-7,TRBV29-1,few,CSVGSSGMSEQYF,TGCAGCGTTGGGTCTAGCGGGATGAGTGAGCAGTACTTC
NA,TRBJ2-3,TRBV6-2/TRBV6-3,NA,CASSYWRGTDTQYF,TGTGCCAGCAGTTACTGGAGGGGCACAGATACGCAGTATTTT
TRBD2,TRBJ2-5,TRBV20-1,few,CSADRGGQETQYF,TGCAGTGCTGACCGGGGAGGGCAAGAGACCCAGTACTTC
NA,TRBJ1-5,TRBV6-6,few,CASNAGQQLRSQPQHF,TGTGCCAGCAACGCTGGACAGCAACTCCGTAGTCAGCCCCAGCATTTT
NA,TRBJ1-3,TRBV15,NA,CATSLRISGNTIYF,TGTGCCACCAGCTTGCGGATATCTGGAAACACCATATATTTT
NA,TRBJ2-2,TRBV19,few,CASSIVTPGELFF,TGTGCCAGTAGTATAGTAACCCCCGGGGAGCTGTTTTTT
NA,TRBJ1-2,TRBV20-1,NA,CSANKQTNYGYTF,TGCAGTGCTAACAAACAAACGAACTATGGCTACACCTTC
NA,TRBJ1-1,TRBV4-1,few,CASSFSPGGGQGAFF,TGCGCCAGCAGCTTTTCCCCGGGGGGCGGGCAGGGAGCTTTCTTT
NA,TRBJ2-7,TRBV15,NA,CATSRDMGVREQYF,TGTGCCACCAGCAGAGATATGGGGGTTCGGGAGCAGTACTTC
NA,TRBJ2-1,TRBV6-2/TRBV6-3,NA,CASSRRVHEQFF,TGTGCCAGCAGCCGCCGGGTCCATGAGCAGTTCTTC
NA,TRBJ1-4,TRBV19,NA,CASSILSTTAATNEKLFF,TGTGCCAGTAGTATATTGTCCACGACGGCAGCAACTAATGAAAAACTGTTTTTT
NA,TRBJ2-2,TRBV20-1,NA,CSAPGRYTGELFF,TGCAGTGCGCCCGGACGGTACACCGGGGAGCTGTTTTTT
TRBD1,TRBJ1-6,TRBV27,NA,CASSVQGDSPLHF,TGTGCCAGCAGTGTACAGGGGGATTCACCCCTCCACTTT
TRBD1,TRBJ2-7,TRBV20-1,NA,CSAGGTGDLYEQYF,TGCAGTGCTGGAGGGACAGGGGACCTTTACGAGCAGTACTTC
NA,TRBJ2-4,TRBV7-6,NA,CASSPTGPLAKNIQYF,TGTGCCAGCAGCCCTACAGGGCCCCTAGCCAAAAACATTCAGTACTTC
NA,TRBJ2-5,TRBV6-2/TRBV6-3,NA,CASSSDTLETQYF,TGTGCCAGCAGTTCGGACACACTGGAGACCCAGTACTTC
TRBD2,TRBJ2-1,TRBV7-2,few,CASSSPGGSYNEQFF,TGTGCCAGCAGCTCCCCGGGGGGCTCCTACAATGAGCAGTTCTTC
NA,TRBJ2-5,TRBV20-1,few,CSARALEETQYF,TGCAGTGCTAGAGCTTTGGAGGAGACCCAGTACTTC
NA,TRBJ2-7,TRBV7-9,NA,CASSPEQSSYEQYF,TGTGCCAGCAGCCCCGAACAGAGCTCCTACGAGCAGTACTTC
TRBD2,TRBJ2-1,TRBV6-5,few,CASSYDGTSSYNEQFF,TGTGCCAGCAGTTACGACGGGACTAGCAGCTACAATGAGCAGTTCTTC
TRBD2,TRBJ2-1,TRBV2,few,CASSDHTSGSSNEQFF,TGTGCCAGCAGTGATCATACTAGCGGGAGTTCTAATGAGCAGTTCTTC
NA,TRBJ1-2,TRBV7-9,NA,CASSARQATNYGYTF,TGTGCCAGCAGCGCCCGTCAGGCAACTAACTATGGCTACACCTTC
NA,TRBJ2-7,TRBV10-2,NA,CASRWGLSSYEQYF,TGCGCCTCACGTTGGGGGTTAAGCTCCTACGAGCAGTACTTC
NA,TRBJ2-1,TRBV25-1,few,CASSEGSSYNEQFF,TGTGCCAGCAGTGAGGGTAGTTCCTACAATGAGCAGTTCTTC